A single sample is the source of the 18 T cell receptor beta chains below, sequenced in a study of regulatory T cells in long-lasting Graves disease. Arm-PCR with iRepertoire HTBI primers amplified the CDR3 regions for these TCR beta libraries. TCRdb re-called the multiplex PCR reads through MiXCR, storing one row per CDR3 protein. The sample consists of under 450,000 distinct CDR3 sequences, around a quarter of them appearing once. Time point specified: persistent/refractory GD, antithyroid drugs over 5 years with positive TRAb. With RNA extracted from PBMCs as input, the TCR library was made. Sequenced here: peripheral blood mononuclear cells (PBMCs), sampled when the disease was refractory, from a patient treated with antithyroid drugs. These receptors came from a female donor with Graves disease.

The chain carries TRBV30 and TRBJ2-3; the D gene could be TRBD1 or TRBD2 (5 bases each). The V gene lost 3 bases and the J gene lost 2 bases, with 9 bases spanning the gap. Germline V gene data show CDR1 as GTSNPN and CDR2 as SVGIG (reference sequence). This CDR3 spans 13 amino acids. The CDR3 spells CAWSPGTTDTQYF. The CDR3 bases are TGTGCCTGGAGCCCCGGGACCACAGATACGCAGTATTTT.

This clonotype turned up a few times. A much larger clonotype is one base distant, so this may be a read error. The chain joins TRBV20-1 to TRBJ1-1, with 8 bases fitting TRBD1. V shed 5 bases, J shed 7 bases, and the junction held 12 bases outside the gene matches. The length of the CDR3 is 14 residues. Germline CDR1 reads DFQATT; CDR2 reads SNEGSKA (reference sequence). CDR3 loop: CSAGPQGAGGEAFF. The DNA for the CDR3 is TGCAGTGCTGGGCCCCAGGGGGCAGGGGGTGAAGCTTTCTTT.

In this sample, this clonotype turned up a few times. The chain is built from TRBV5-1 and TRBJ2-7, with no clear D. The CDR3 extends over 15 amino acids. V lost 1 base and J 3 bases, leaving 14 bases between the germline ends. Germline assignment: CDR1 SGHRS and CDR2 YFSETQ. CDR3 in DNA: TGCGCCAGCAGCTTGACGGCAAACCCCTACTACGAGCAGTACTTC. It codes for CASSLTANPYYEQYF.

This clonotype was observed many times. The chain combines TRBV2 with TRBJ1-4, with TRBD1 as a possible D gene (6 bases). V gave up 4 bases and J gave up 0 bases, with 18 bases separating them. This CDR3 comprises 18 residues. CDR1 and CDR2 (germline): SNHLY, FYNNEI. The CDR3 is CASSGTGSEGATNEKLFF. DNA of the CDR3: TGTGCCAGCAGTGGAACAGGGTCTGAAGGAGCAACTAATGAAAAACTGTTTTTT.

The sample holds a few counts of this clonotype. The chain joins TRBV3-1 to TRBJ2-7; perhaps TRBD1 as D (5 bases). V gave up 3 bases and J gave up 5 bases, with 14 bases separating them. Per germline, CDR1 LGHDT and CDR2 YNNKEL (reference sequence). CDR3 length equals 14 residues. CDR3 bases: TGTGCCAGCAGCCAGAGTGGGGCAGGGAACGAGCAGTACTTC. It specifies CASSQSGAGNEQYF.

This clonotype was picked up many times. The chain combines TRBV12-3 or TRBV12-4 with TRBJ1-1, with a tentative D call TRBD1 (5 bases). The CDR3 consists of 14 residues. Trimming stripped 7 bases from V and 5 bases from J, with 17 bases between. The CDR3, as DNA: TGTGCCAGCACAAAGGTAGGGGCAGCGACTGAAGCTTTCTTT. This codes for CASTKVGAATEAFF.

This chain links TRBV3-1 with TRBJ1-1; no clear D gene. Per the germline V gene, CDR1 is LGHDT and CDR2 is YNNKEL (reference sequence). V lost 0 bases to trimming and J lost 7 bases, with 6 bases between them. There are 12 residues in the CDR3. The CDR3 sequence: CASSQDLSEAFF. The CDR3 DNA is TGTGCCAGCAGCCAAGATCTGAGTGAAGCTTTCTTT.

This clonotype was detected many times. The chain has TRBV7-2 and TRBJ2-2; tentatively, D is TRBD1 or TRBD2 (5 bases each). The CDR3 sequence is 16 residues long. Germline CDR1 is SGHTA and CDR2 is FQGNSA. V dropped 3 bases and J dropped 4 bases, with 15 bases sitting between them. CDR3 protein: CASSLGVGRSTGELFF. The CDR3 DNA is TGTGCCAGCAGCTTGGGGGTGGGGCGCAGCACCGGGGAGCTGTTTTTT.

This clonotype appeared a few times. The rearrangement uses TRBV12-3 or TRBV12-4 and TRBJ2-2; no firm D call. The CDR3 sequence is 11 residues long. Trimming removed 7 bases at V and 3 bases at J, with 3 bases between. CDR3 loop: CASIHTGELFF. In nucleotides, the CDR3 is TGTGCCAGCATCCACACCGGGGAGCTGTTTTTT.

CDR3 DNA sequence: TGCAGTGCCACTCCGGCTAGAGGGATCCATGAGCAGTTCTTC. This sequence encodes CSATPARGIHEQFF. V gene TRBV20-1 combines with J gene TRBJ2-1; a possible D gene is TRBD2 (5 bases). Trimming removed 6 bases at V and 8 bases at J, with 20 bases between. Germline loops: CDR1 DFQATT, CDR2 SNEGSKA (reference sequence). CDR3 size: 14 residues.

Details on this clonotype: A far bigger clonotype differs at one base, so this is likely a read error. The rearrangement links TRBV6-2 or TRBV6-3 to TRBJ2-7; 13 nucleotides align to TRBD2. The CDR3 contains 15 residues. In germline, CDR1 is MNHEY, CDR2 SVGEGT. The CDR3 nucleotides are TGTGCCAGCAGCCGGAGACTAGCGGGAGGCTACAAGCAGTACTTC. It codes for CASSRRLAGGYKQYF.

This chain joins TRBV18 and TRBJ1-1, with 11 bases identical to TRBD1. The germline CDR1 and CDR2 sequences are KGHSH and LQKENI. The CDR3 spans 16 residues. The trim removed 4 bases at V and 5 bases at J, leaving 9 bases unmatched. The CDR3, as DNA: TGTGCCAGCTCACTATCAGGACAGGGGGCGGGAACTGAAGCTTTCTTT. The encoded protein is CASSLSGQGAGTEAFF. The full variable domain, its missing parts supplied by reference TRBV18 and TRBJ1-1, is NAGVMQNPRHLVRRRGQEARLRCSPMKGHSHVYWYRQLPEEGLKFMVYLQKENIIDESGMPKERFSAEFPKEGPSILRIQQVVRGDSAAYFCASSLSGQGAGTEAFFGQGTRLTVV.

Ten or more counts support this clonotype. This chain uses TRBV20-1 with TRBJ2-7, with 8 nucleotides matching TRBD2. Germline trimming cut 1 base from V and 2 bases from J; bases unmatched to any gene: 1. Germline V gene sequence: CDR1 DFQATT, CDR2 SNEGSKA (reference sequence). This CDR3 is 13 amino acids long. The CDR3 bases are TGCAGTGCTAGAGTAGCGGGGACCTACGAGCAGTACTTC. This sequence encodes CSARVAGTYEQYF.

The chain joins TRBV12-3 or TRBV12-4 to TRBJ1-3; TRBD1 matches 10 bases. The length of the CDR3 is 14 residues. With 6 bases clipped from V and 6 bases from J, the junction kept 5 bases outside the gene matches. The CDR3 loop reads CASSLTGGANTIYF. As DNA, the CDR3 is TGTGCCAGCAGCCTGACAGGGGGCGCAAACACCATATATTTT.

The chain combines TRBV18 with TRBJ2-4, with TRBD1 matching 7 bases. Germline V gene data show CDR1 as KGHSH and CDR2 as LQKENI. Trimming cost V 2 bases and J 0 bases; bases outside gene matches: 7. CDR3 length: 17 amino acids. CDR3 protein: CASSPSSGQQAKNIQYF. The CDR3 nucleotides read TGTGCCAGCTCACCAAGTTCGGGACAGCAAGCCAAAAACATTCAGTACTTC.

V usage is TRBV20-1 and J usage is TRBJ2-7; 12 bases fit TRBD2. The CDR3 covers 14 residues. Losses at the gene ends were 6 bases for V and 6 bases for J; bases not matched to a gene: 9. Germline lookup yields CDR1 DFQATT and CDR2 SNEGSKA (reference sequence). The CDR3 DNA is TGCAGTGCCGGGCGGACTAGCGGGATTGGCGAGCAGTACTTC. As protein: CSAGRTSGIGEQYF.

This clonotype was seen a few times. This chain connects TRBV14 to TRBJ1-6; D is ambiguous. The CDR3 has 13 residues. V dropped 0 bases and J dropped 10 bases, with 7 bases sitting between them. Per the germline V gene, CDR1 is SGHDN and CDR2 is FVKESK. The CDR3 region has the DNA TGTGCCAGCAGCCAAGAAACAATCTCACCCCTCCACTTT. Translation gives CASSQETISPLHF.

V usage is TRBV11-2 and J usage is TRBJ2-5; tentative D call: TRBD2 (6 bases). CDR1 is SGHAT and CDR2 is FQNNGV in the germline V gene. The V end was cut by 3 bases, the J end by 0 bases, with 17 bases between. This CDR3 region has 17 residues. Here the CDR3 reads CASSFSSGVRNQETQYF. Here the CDR3 DNA reads TGTGCCAGCAGCTTCTCATCGGGGGTGAGGAACCAAGAGACCCAGTACTTC.